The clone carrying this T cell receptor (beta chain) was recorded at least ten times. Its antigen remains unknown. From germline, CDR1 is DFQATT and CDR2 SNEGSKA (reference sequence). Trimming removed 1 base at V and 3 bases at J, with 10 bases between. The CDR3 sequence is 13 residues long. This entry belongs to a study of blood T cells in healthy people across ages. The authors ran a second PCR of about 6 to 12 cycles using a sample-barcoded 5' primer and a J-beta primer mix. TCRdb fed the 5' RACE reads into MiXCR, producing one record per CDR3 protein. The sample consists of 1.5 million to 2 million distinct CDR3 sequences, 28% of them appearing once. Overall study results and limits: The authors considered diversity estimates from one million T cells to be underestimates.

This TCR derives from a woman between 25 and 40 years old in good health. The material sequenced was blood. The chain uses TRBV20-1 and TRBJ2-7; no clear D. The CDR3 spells CSARAESDYEQYF. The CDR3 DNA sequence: TGCAGTGCTAGAGCTGAAAGTGACTACGAGCAGTACTTC.